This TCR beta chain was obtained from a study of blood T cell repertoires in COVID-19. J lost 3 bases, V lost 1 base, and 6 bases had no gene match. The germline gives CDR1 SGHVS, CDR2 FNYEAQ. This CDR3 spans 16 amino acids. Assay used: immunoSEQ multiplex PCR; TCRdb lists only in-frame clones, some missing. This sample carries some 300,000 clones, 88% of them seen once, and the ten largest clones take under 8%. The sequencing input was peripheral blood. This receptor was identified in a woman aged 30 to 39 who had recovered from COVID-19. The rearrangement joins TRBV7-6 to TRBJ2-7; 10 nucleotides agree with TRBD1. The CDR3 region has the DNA TGTGCCAGCAGCTTAGACCGGGACAGGGGTTTCTACGAGCAGTACTTC. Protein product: CASSLDRDRGFYEQYF.